A selection of T cell receptor beta chains follows, all from one sample in a study of T-cell memory formation after mild COVID-19. From the 5' RACE reads, TCRdb called clonotypes with MiXCR, one entry per CDR3 protein. Of about 190,000 distinct CDR3 sequences in the sample, 27% are singletons; the top ten hold about an eighth. The sequencing input was PBMCs or a T cell subset sorted from them (not recorded which). The source is an adult woman who had mild COVID-19 (a few samples of this study predate the infection). Cell type and time point are not known. Both conserved end residues are part of each CDR3. D genes are given only for firm matches. Not every row has a clone size; where given, it reads once, few, many or a size class.

TRBV11-2	NA	TRBJ1-3	few	TGTGCCAGCAGCTCAGGAGCCTTCTCTGGAAACACCATATATTTT	CASSSGAFSGNTIYF
TRBV4-2	TRBD2	TRBJ2-3	NA	TGTGCCAGCAGCCAAGATCGGGGGGGAGACCTCACAGATACGCAGTATTTT	CASSQDRGGDLTDTQYF
TRBV7-6	TRBD2	TRBJ2-3	NA	TGTGCCAGCAGCCGTGGACTAGCAGGAGATACGCAGTATTTT	CASSRGLAGDTQYF
TRBV9	NA	TRBJ1-2	NA	TGTGCCAGCAGCGTCTCCAGGCGATCCTATGGCTACACCTTC	CASSVSRRSYGYTF
TRBV4-1	NA	TRBJ1-2	few	TGCGCCAGCAGCCAAGAAGCGACCGATAACTATGGCTACACCTTC	CASSQEATDNYGYTF
TRBV18	NA	TRBJ2-7	NA	TGTGCCAGCTCACCAACCCCAGGGTCCGAGCAGTACTTC	CASSPTPGSEQYF
TRBV6-2/TRBV6-3	TRBD2	TRBJ2-5	NA	TGTGCCAGCAGTTCCTTAAAAGCGGGAGGTCAAGAGACCCAGTACTTC	CASSSLKAGGQETQYF
TRBV9	TRBD1	TRBJ2-1	few	TGTGCCAGCAGCGGGGGACAGGGGCCTTTCAATGAGCAGTTCTTC	CASSGGQGPFNEQFF
TRBV6-5	NA	TRBJ2-1	few	TGTGCCAGCAGTTACGCGGGCGTCTCCTACAATGAGCAGTTCTTC	CASSYAGVSYNEQFF
TRBV7-9	TRBD2	TRBJ2-3	NA	TGTGCCAGCAGCCGAGCGGGAGCTACAGATACGCAGTATTTT	CASSRAGATDTQYF
TRBV30	NA	TRBJ2-7	few	TGTGCCTGGAGGCCAGGGGAGTCCTACGAGCAGTACTTC	CAWRPGESYEQYF
TRBV7-8	TRBD1	TRBJ1-5	few	TGTGCCAGCAGCCGATTAGGTAACGGACAGGGAATTTATCAGCCCCAGCATTTT	CASSRLGNGQGIYQPQHF
TRBV12-5	TRBD2	TRBJ2-7	NA	TGTGCTAGTGGTTTGCCCAAACCGGGACTAGTCTACCACGAGCAGTACTTC	CASGLPKPGLVYHEQYF
TRBV9	NA	TRBJ1-4	NA	TGTGCCAGCAGCGCCCGGGAGGGGCAACCTAATGAAAAACTGTTTTTT	CASSAREGQPNEKLFF
TRBV7-9	NA	TRBJ2-1	NA	TGTGCCAGCAGCTTACGACAGAGCAATGAGCAGTTCTTC	CASSLRQSNEQFF
TRBV7-2	NA	TRBJ2-1	NA	TGTGCCAGCAGCCCCCGGCTGGGGGAGCAGTTCTTC	CASSPRLGEQFF
TRBV2	NA	TRBJ2-5	NA	TGTGCCAGCAGTAACCAGGACTACCAAGAGACCCAGTACTTC	CASSNQDYQETQYF
TRBV27	NA	TRBJ2-7	few	TGTGCCAGCTCGAAACAGGGTACCCACGAGCAGTACTTC	CASSKQGTHEQYF
TRBV5-1	NA	TRBJ1-1	few	TGCGCCAGCAGCTTGGAAGCGGGAATCACTGAAGCTTTCTTT	CASSLEAGITEAFF
TRBV7-2	NA	TRBJ2-7	NA	TGTGCCAGCAGCACGGTAGCGGAATCCTACGAGCAGTACTTC	CASSTVAESYEQYF
TRBV3-1	NA	TRBJ1-1	NA	TGTGCCAGCAGTCGAGGGGGGTCCGAAGCTTTCTTT	CASSRGGSEAFF